Described below is a single T cell receptor (beta chain) sequence and its context. This record belongs to a study of blood T cell repertoires in COVID-19. Study-wide background: Material from acute and convalescent COVID-19 was sourced from the United States, Italy and Spain. T cells, B-cell-depleted T cells, or PBMCs provided the cDNA or gDNA that served as material.

Germline trimming cut 2 bases from V and 7 bases from J; bases unmatched to any gene: 16. The CDR3 has 17 residues. Germline V gives CDR1 MNHEY, CDR2 SMNVEV (reference sequence). Method: immunoSEQ multiplex PCR; TCRdb's copy keeps in-frame clones and lacks some. The sample consists of some 100,000 clones, 90% to 95% of them appearing once. The clonotype originates from a man aged 50 or older with active COVID-19. The source material was peripheral blood. This sequence joins TRBV27 and TRBJ2-7; 8 positions agree with TRBD1. The CDR3 is CASSLRGATGASGEQYF. CDR3 nucleotides: TGTGCCAGCAGTTTAAGAGGGGCGACAGGGGCCTCGGGGGAGCAGTACTTC.